This entry lists 14 T cell receptor beta chains sequenced from one sample in a study of human T cells and chemical hapten exposure. TCRdb independently ran MiXCR on the RACE reads; one entry per CDR3 protein. The sample yields just over 70,000 distinct CDR3 sequences, around 10% seen once. Time point here: patch test 3, about 24 weeks after DPC sensitization. The treatment denotes: therapeutic diphenylcyclopropenone sensitization with weekly scalp DPC. The sample consisted of whole blood, taken in connection with sensitization to the hapten diphenylcyclopropenone (DPC). The receptors here all came from a woman in her fifties or sixties with alopecia areata. Some clones in this sample may be carry-over from other donors' samples.

This clonotype was picked up a small number of times. The chain links TRBV4-1 to TRBJ2-1; TRBD1 or TRBD2 may be the D gene (5 bases each). CDR3 length: 20 residues. The germline V gene has CDR1 MGHRA and CDR2 YSYEKL. V was trimmed by 1 base and J by 3 bases, leaving 25 bases between them. The chain's CDR3 is CASSQVPPGRASPIYNEQFF. CDR3 in DNA: TGCGCCAGCAGCCAAGTCCCCCCAGGGCGGGCCTCCCCTATCTACAATGAGCAGTTCTTC.

This clonotype was recorded at least ten times. The rearrangement joins TRBV19 to TRBJ1-5; 10 bases align to TRBD1. J was trimmed by 4 bases and V by 4 bases; bases with no gene match: 4. The CDR3 sequence is 15 residues long. Per germline, CDR1 LNHDA and CDR2 SQIVND (reference sequence). CDR3 DNA sequence: TGTGCCAGTAGTACGGGACAGGGGTGGAATCAGCCCCAGCATTTT. It translates to CASSTGQGWNQPQHF.

The chain combines TRBV13 with TRBJ1-1; D gene uncertain. Deletions cut 5 bases from V and 3 bases from J, with 10 bases between. The CDR3 runs to 13 residues. Germline V gives CDR1 PRHDT, CDR2 FYEKMQ (reference sequence). Written as DNA, the CDR3 is TGTGCCAGCAGCCCCGTTGGGTACACTGAAGCTTTCTTT. This codes for CASSPVGYTEAFF.

This clonotype showed up many times. V and J are TRBV29-1 and TRBJ2-2; no clear D. CDR3 size: 13 residues. The V and J ends lost 1 base and 1 base respectively, with 4 bases between them. The germline gives CDR1 SQVTM, CDR2 ANQGSEA. CDR3 sequence: CSVEGKNTGELFF. Written as DNA, the CDR3 is TGCAGCGTTGAAGGCAAGAACACCGGGGAGCTGTTTTTT.

The chain has TRBV2 and TRBJ2-1; tentatively, D is TRBD2 (6 bases). Germline values: CDR1 SNHLY, CDR2 FYNNEI. The CDR3 spans 17 residues. V was pared by 0 bases and J by 3 bases, with 15 bases between. The CDR3: CASSEAPSSSVYNEQFF. The CDR3, as DNA: TGTGCCAGCAGTGAAGCCCCTTCCTCTAGCGTCTACAATGAGCAGTTCTTC.

The chain couples TRBV5-5 to TRBJ1-1; D perhaps matches TRBD1 (6 bases). CDR1 and CDR2 from the germline V gene are SGHKS and YYEKEE (reference sequence). V gave up 1 base and J gave up 0 bases, with 10 bases separating them. The CDR3 consists of 15 residues. This chain's CDR3 is CASSLIPGVNTEAFF. The CDR3 coding sequence is TGTGCCAGCAGCTTGATTCCAGGGGTGAACACTGAAGCTTTCTTT.

This chain joins TRBV18 and TRBJ1-5; a weak D match, TRBD1 (6 bases). Trimming shortened V by 5 bases and J by 4 bases, and 12 bases separated the two germline ends. The CDR3 is 14 residues long. CDR1 is KGHSH and CDR2 is LQKENI in the germline V gene. CDR3 amino acids: CASSSSDRNQPQHF. CDR3 nucleotides: TGTGCCAGCTCATCTTCGGACAGAAATCAGCCCCAGCATTTT. Combining the CDR3 with reference TRBV18 and TRBJ1-5 gives the whole variable domain NAGVMQNPRHLVRRRGQEARLRCSPMKGHSHVYWYRQLPEEGLKFMVYLQKENIIDESGMPKERFSAEFPKEGPSILRIQQVVRGDSAAYFCASSSSDRNQPQHFGDGTRLSIL.

This clonotype has more than one count but fewer than ten. This chain joins TRBV11-2 and TRBJ2-4, with D possibly being TRBD1 or TRBD2 (5 bases each). Germline assignment: CDR1 SGHAT and CDR2 FQNNGV. V shed 3 bases and J shed 1 base, with 13 bases lying between them. CDR3 length: 16 amino acids. The CDR3 here is CASSFGTHRAKNIQYF. CDR3 nucleotide sequence: TGTGCCAGCAGCTTCGGGACGCACAGGGCCAAAAACATTCAGTACTTC.

There are many counts of this clonotype. The DNA of the CDR3 is TGCAGCGTTGAAGCTGGACAGGGCGGGAAACTGTTTTTT. Translated: CSVEAGQGGKLFF. The gene calls are TRBV29-1 and TRBJ1-4, with TRBD1 identical over 8 bases. The CDR3 totals 13 residues. Trimming cost V 1 base and J 11 bases; bases outside gene matches: 6. Germline V gives CDR1 SQVTM, CDR2 ANQGSEA.

There are many counts of this clonotype. The V call is TRBV28, the J call TRBJ2-4; D might be TRBD2 (6 bases). V shed 3 bases and J shed 9 bases, with 9 bases lying between them. This CDR3 has 12 amino acids. CDR1 MDHEN and CDR2 SYDVKM come from the germline V gene. The CDR3 protein is CASSFLRGIQYF. In nucleotides, the CDR3 is TGTGCCAGCAGTTTCTTGCGGGGCATTCAGTACTTC. Using reference TRBV28 and TRBJ2-4 for the parts outside the CDR3, the full variable domain is DVKVTQSSRYLVKRTGEKVFLECVQDMDHENMFWYRQDPGLGLRLIYFSYDVKMKEKGDIPEGYSVSREKKERFSLILESASTNQTSMYLCASSFLRGIQYFGAGTRLSVL.

This clonotype was seen at least ten times. CDR3 bases: TGCGCCAGCAGCCAAGATTATTCCCCAACGAGCTCCTATAATTCACCCCTCCACTTT. This sequence encodes CASSQDYSPTSSYNSPLHF. The chain carries TRBV4-3 and TRBJ1-6; D unclear. This CDR3 comprises 19 residues. Germline values: CDR1 LGHNA, CDR2 YSLEER. V shed 0 bases and J shed 0 bases, with 15 bases lying between them.

The V call is TRBV7-9, the J call TRBJ2-1; 9 bases are shared with TRBD2. V gave up 10 bases and J gave up 7 bases; unmatched junction bases: 14. Germline V lookup: CDR1 SEHNR, CDR2 FQNEAQ (reference sequence). CDR3 size: 15 residues. In DNA, the CDR3 is TGTGCCACCAGAGAAGGACTAGCGAGGGAAAATGAGCAGTTCTTC. Translated, it gives CATREGLARENEQFF.

In its sample, this clonotype was seen many times. This chain joins TRBV5-1 and TRBJ2-7, with D perhaps given as TRBD1 or TRBD2 (5 bases each). Trimming pared 3 bases from V and 1 base from J, leaving 17 bases between. Germline V gives CDR1 SGHRS, CDR2 YFSETQ. The CDR3 consists of 16 residues. CDR3 in DNA: TGCGCCAGCAGCTGGGGACGGAGCGTTAGGTCCTACGAGCAGTACTTC. Translated, it gives CASSWGRSVRSYEQYF.

The sample holds many counts of this clonotype. CDR3 sequence: CASAHSSETQYF. The CDR3 region has the DNA TGTGCCAGCGCCCACTCTTCGGAGACCCAGTACTTC. The chain is built from TRBV18 and TRBJ2-5; D not certain. The CDR3 spans 12 residues. V was shortened by 8 bases and J by 5 bases, with 12 bases between the two germline ends. Germline V lookup: CDR1 KGHSH, CDR2 LQKENI.